A selection of T cell receptor beta chains follows, all from one sample in a study of blood T cell repertoires in COVID-19. Data came from immunoSEQ multiplex PCR; TCRdb stores just in-frame clones and leaves some out. The table lists 300,000 or so clones, approximately 89% of them singletons. The sequenced material came from PBMCs or T cells enriched from blood (not recorded which). These receptors were collected from a woman between 50 and 59 years old who had been exposed to COVID-19. Both conserved end residues are part of each CDR3. The D gene is left open where the match is weak. Size is omitted from some rows. Given values are once, few, many or a class for expanded clones.

j_gene,v_gene,abundance,d_gene,CDR3nt,CDR3aa
TRBJ2-5,TRBV25-1,-,TRBD2,TGTGCCAGCAGCCCTCTTGTCGGGGGGGAGACCCAGTACTTC,CASSPLVGGETQYF
TRBJ1-5,TRBV18,-,-,TGTGCCAGCTCACCATGGCAGGACAATCAGCCCCAGCATTTT,CASSPWQDNQPQHF
TRBJ2-7,TRBV11-2,-,TRBD1,TGTGCCAGCAGAATCCCGGGACAGAGCTACGAGCAGTACTTC,CASRIPGQSYEQYF
TRBJ1-2,TRBV19,-,TRBD1,TGTGCCAGTAGTATGAGGACAGGACTGAACTATGGCTACACCTTC,CASSMRTGLNYGYTF
TRBJ1-6,TRBV5-1,few,TRBD1,TGCGCCAGCAGCGAGCTACCAGGGGGCTCGAATTCACCCCTCCACTTT,CASSELPGGSNSPLHF
TRBJ2-1,TRBV4-2,-,TRBD2,TGTGCCAGCAGGCTTCCGGGACTAGCGGGGGTCCTTTACAATGAGCAGTTCTTC,CASRLPGLAGVLYNEQFF
TRBJ1-5,TRBV12-3/TRBV12-4,-,TRBD1,TGTGCCAGCAGTTCAGGGGGCATTCAGCCCCAGCATTTT,CASSSGGIQPQHF
TRBJ1-1,TRBV2,once,-,TGTGCCAGCAGTGAAGCTACACCACATCTGGAAGCTTTCTTT,CASSEATPHLEAFF
TRBJ2-3,TRBV11-2,-,TRBD2,TGTGCCAGCAGCCAGACTAGCGGGGGTCTCACAGATACGCAGTATTTT,CASSQTSGGLTDTQYF
TRBJ2-2,TRBV9,once,-,TGTGCCAGCAGGAGAGGGCAGGGGACCACCGGGGAGCTGTTTTTT,CASRRGQGTTGELFF
TRBJ2-6,TRBV7-2,once,-,TGTGCCAGCAGCCGGGACTCTGGGGCCAACGTCCTGACTTTC,CASSRDSGANVLTF
TRBJ2-4,TRBV28,-,-,TGTGCCAGCGCGGAGGCAGGGGAAAACATTCAGTACTTC,CASAEAGENIQYF
TRBJ2-2,TRBV7-9,-,TRBD2,TGTGCCAGCAGCTTAAAAAGCGGGGGGGCCGCGGACACCGGGGAGCTGTTTTTT,CASSLKSGGAADTGELFF
TRBJ1-1,TRBV10-3,-,-,TGTGCCATCAGCCCTCAGGGGACTGAAGCTTTCTTT,CAISPQGTEAFF
TRBJ2-5,TRBV10-3,once,-,TGTGCCATCAGTGACGGGGGATCGACTGAGACCCAGTACTTC,CAISDGGSTETQYF
TRBJ2-5,TRBV5-1,-,-,TGCGCCAGCAGCTTGGATCCCTTAGAGACCCAGTACTTC,CASSLDPLETQYF
TRBJ1-4,TRBV3-1/TRBV3-2,-,TRBD1,TGTGCCAGCAGCACTCGACAGGGGGAGAGTGAAAAACTGTTTTTT,CASSTRQGESEKLFF
TRBJ2-5,TRBV5-1,-,TRBD2,TGCGCCAGCAAGAGGGGACTAGCGGGGGCCCCCGGGGGAGAGACCCAGTACTTC,CASKRGLAGAPGGETQYF
TRBJ1-2,TRBV12-3/TRBV12-4,-,TRBD1,TGTGCCAGCAGGAGGACAGGGTCCTATGGCTACACCTTC,CASRRTGSYGYTF
TRBJ1-5,TRBV18,-,-,TGTGCCAGCTCACCAGGCTCCAATCAGCCCCAGCATTTT,CASSPGSNQPQHF
TRBJ1-6,TRBV28,-,-,TGTGCCAGCAGCCCAGAGCGTTCACCCCTCCACTTT,CASSPERSPLHF
TRBJ1-6,TRBV28,-,-,TGTGCCAGCAGCAAAACTGCGGGGCCCAGTTCACCCCTCCACTTT,CASSKTAGPSSPLHF
TRBJ1-3,TRBV7-2,-,TRBD1,TGTGCCAGCAGCAACGACAGGGCGGGGGGAAACACCATATATTTT,CASSNDRAGGNTIYF
TRBJ2-1,TRBV13,-,-,TGTGCCAGCAGCTTAGGGAGCCGCAAAAATGAGCAGTTCTTC,CASSLGSRKNEQFF
TRBJ1-2,TRBV7-2,-,TRBD1,TGTGCCAGCAGCTTGATGGGACAGGGCCGCCCGGATGGCTACACCTTC,CASSLMGQGRPDGYTF
TRBJ1-5,TRBV29-1,-,-,TGCAGCGTAGCAGACAGCAGCAATCAGCCCCAGCATTTT,CSVADSSNQPQHF
TRBJ2-2,TRBV6-8,-,-,TGTGCCAGCAGTTACTCGCAGGGGTCCGCGAACACCGGGGAGCTGTTTTTT,CASSYSQGSANTGELFF
TRBJ2-7,TRBV6-5,-,TRBD2,TGTGCCAGCAGACCCACTAGCGGGGGATCCTACGAGCAGTACTTC,CASRPTSGGSYEQYF
TRBJ2-5,TRBV5-8,-,-,TGTGCCAGCAGCTTGGGGACAGTCCAAGAGACCCAGTACTTC,CASSLGTVQETQYF
TRBJ2-1,TRBV5-1,-,TRBD2,TGCGCCAGCAGCTTTTGGCGGGGGTCGTACAATGAGCAGTTCTTC,CASSFWRGSYNEQFF
TRBJ2-3,TRBV10-3,-,TRBD2,TGTGCCATCAGCTCGACTAGCGGGGGAACTAGCACAGATACGCAGTATTTT,CAISSTSGGTSTDTQYF
TRBJ2-1,TRBV21-1,-,-,TGTGCCAGCAGCAAGACTAGCGGGGGGCCTAATGAGCAGTTCTTC,CASSKTSGGPNEQFF
TRBJ2-2,TRBV3-1/TRBV3-2,-,TRBD1,TGTGCCAGCAGCATGGGACAGGGGGCCGGCGGGGAGCTGTTTTTT,CASSMGQGAGGELFF
TRBJ1-5,TRBV6-5,-,-,TGTGCCAGCAGTACTGGGGCTAATCAGCCCCAGCATTTT,CASSTGANQPQHF
TRBJ1-6,TRBV14,-,-,TGTGCCAGCAGCCAATTTCCAAATTCACCCCTCCACTTT,CASSQFPNSPLHF
TRBJ2-3,TRBV10-2,-,-,TGCGCCAGCACCGATAGCGGACGCCCAGGGGGGCAGTATTTT,CASTDSGRPGGQYF
TRBJ1-2,TRBV5-4,-,TRBD1,TGTGCCAGCAGACCTGGACAGGATTCCTATGGCTACACCTTC,CASRPGQDSYGYTF
TRBJ2-2,TRBV19,-,-,TGTGCCAGTAGTATAGATGTCCATACCGGGGAGCTGTTTTTT,CASSIDVHTGELFF
TRBJ1-3,TRBV2,-,-,TGTGCCAGCAGTGTAGGAACGGGGAACACCATATATTTT,CASSVGTGNTIYF
TRBJ2-7,TRBV27,-,-,TGTGCCAGCAGGTTTCGAACAGGAGCGAGCCCAAGCTCCTACGAGCAGTACTTC,CASRFRTGASPSSYEQYF
TRBJ2-5,TRBV3-1/TRBV3-2,-,-,TGTGCCAGCAGCCGAAACGGAGGACAGTTAGGGGAGACCCAGTACTTC,CASSRNGGQLGETQYF
TRBJ2-3,TRBV7-9,-,-,TGTGCCAGCACCCGGGACACTAGCACAGATACGCAGTATTTT,CASTRDTSTDTQYF
TRBJ1-2,TRBV7-9,-,-,TGTGCCAGCAGTTCAACGGACAGTCCGAGCTATGGCTACACCTTC,CASSSTDSPSYGYTF
TRBJ2-7,TRBV29-1,-,TRBD1,TGCAGCGCCACCTACGGGACAGGCTACGAGCAGTACTTC,CSATYGTGYEQYF
TRBJ2-3,TRBV5-5,-,-,TGTGCCAGCAGACGTGATCAACTAGCTCACACAGATACGCAGTATTTT,CASRRDQLAHTDTQYF
TRBJ1-2,TRBV21-1,-,-,TGTGCCAGCACCCCAAAACCTGGCAGGGGGCGGGATGGCTACACCTTC,CASTPKPGRGRDGYTF
TRBJ2-3,TRBV5-4,-,TRBD1,TGTGCCAGCAGCCCCTGGGACAGGGAATTTAGCACAGATACGCAGTATTTT,CASSPWDREFSTDTQYF
TRBJ2-1,TRBV27,-,-,TGTGCCAGCAGTTTAACAAGAAGCTCCTACAATGAGCAGTTCTTC,CASSLTRSSYNEQFF
TRBJ1-5,TRBV7-9,-,TRBD1,TGTGCCAGCAGCTTATTGGCCAGGGGGCGGGAGAGCAATCAGCCCCAGCATTTT,CASSLLARGRESNQPQHF
TRBJ1-5,TRBV3-1/TRBV3-2,-,-,TGTGCCAGCAGCCAAGAACCCGGGAGTGCCCAGCATTTT,CASSQEPGSAQHF
TRBJ2-7,TRBV28,-,TRBD1,TGTGCCAGCAGTCAAACAGGGGGAGAGTTCTACGAGCAGTACTTC,CASSQTGGEFYEQYF